A single sample is the source of the 21 T cell receptor beta chains below, sequenced in a study of cytomegalovirus exposure and HLA in healthy donors. The PCR used 60 Vbeta and 13 Jbeta primers. The assay was immunoSEQ multiplex PCR, and TCRdb's table has in-frame clones only and misses some. The data show under 200,000 clones, with 84% seen just once and about 0.4% held by the top ten. Material: PBMCs. These receptors were taken from a boy between 2 and 15 years old in good health and CMV-seronegative.

The rearrangement uses TRBV11-2 and TRBJ1-2; 10 positions match TRBD1. Losses at the gene ends were 5 bases for V and 0 bases for J; bases not matched to a gene: 3. The CDR3 runs to 15 residues. Germline CDR1 reads SGHAT; CDR2 reads FQNNGV. CDR3 nucleotides: TGTGCCAGCAGCCGCGGGACAGGGGCTAACTATGGCTACACCTTC. Protein product: CASSRGTGANYGYTF.

The rearrangement joins TRBV10-3 to TRBJ2-2; no reliable D call. CDR3 length equals 11 residues. In germline, CDR1 is ENHRY, CDR2 SYGVKD. Deletions cut 10 bases from V and 3 bases from J, with 6 bases between. As DNA, the CDR3 is TGTGCCACCTCTTACACCGGGGAGCTGTTTTTT. It codes for CATSYTGELFF.

The chain recombines TRBV19 with TRBJ2-3, with a possible D match to TRBD2 (5 bases). The germline CDR1 and CDR2 sequences are LNHDA and SQIVND (reference sequence). The ends were cut back, 5 bases at V and 2 bases at J, with 14 bases in the middle. The CDR3 length is 15 residues. DNA of the CDR3: TGTGCCAGTAGTCTCCCCAGCGGCCTCACAGATACGCAGTATTTT. This gives the protein CASSLPSGLTDTQYF.

The J gene is TRBJ2-7, the V gene TRBV2; 7 bases are a match to TRBD1. Per germline, CDR1 SNHLY and CDR2 FYNNEI. The trim removed 6 bases at V and 5 bases at J, leaving 10 bases unmatched. The CDR3 has 14 residues. CDR3 in amino acids: CASREQDRANEQYF. CDR3 DNA sequence: TGTGCCAGCAGGGAGCAAGACAGGGCTAACGAGCAGTACTTC.

J is TRBJ2-1 and V is TRBV5-1; 8 bases agree with TRBD1. J was trimmed by 3 bases and V by 3 bases; bases with no gene match: 8. The CDR3 runs 16 residues. Germline V CDR1 and CDR2: SGHRS, YFSETQ. DNA for the CDR3: TGCGCCAGCAGCTACCAGACAGGGGCGGACTACAATGAGCAGTTCTTC. Protein sequence: CASSYQTGADYNEQFF.

The chain joins TRBV30 to TRBJ2-1; unclear D gene. The CDR3 is 12 residues long. V was cut by 1 base and J by 14 bases, with 15 bases left in between. CDR1 and CDR2 (germline): GTSNPN, SVGIG (reference sequence). The CDR3 reads CAWSANRPREFF. The CDR3 bases are TGTGCCTGGAGTGCTAACCGGCCCCGGGAGTTCTTC.

In this sample, this clone turned up a few times. DNA of the CDR3: TGTGCCAGCAGCTGGGACTTTGAGAGGTCGGATACGCAGTATTTT. Translating it yields CASSWDFERSDTQYF. The rearrangement links TRBV27 to TRBJ2-3; possibly TRBD2 for D (6 bases). The germline V and J ends were trimmed by 6 bases and 6 bases, with 19 bases remaining between them. The V gene's germline CDR1 is MNHEY and CDR2 SMNVEV (reference sequence). CDR3 length equals 15 residues.

The chain joins TRBV5-6 to TRBJ1-2; D gene ambiguous. With 0 bases removed from V and 3 bases from J, the gap between germline ends came to 12 bases. Germline V gene lookup returns CDR1 SGHDT and CDR2 YYEEEE. The CDR3 has 15 amino acids. Here the CDR3 reads CASSLGPNGDYGYTF. CDR3 in DNA: TGTGCCAGCAGCTTGGGCCCAAACGGGGACTATGGCTACACCTTC. Full variable domain (rest looked up from reference TRBV5-6 and TRBJ1-2): DAGVTQSPTHLIKTRGQQVTLRCSPKSGHDTVSWYQQALGQGPQFIFQYYEEEERQRGNFPDRFSGHQFPNYSSELNVNALLLGDSALYLCASSLGPNGDYGYTFGSGTRLTVV.

Details on this clone: Different DNA sequences within this sample yield the same CDR3. The chain couples TRBV29-1 to TRBJ1-1; D remains unclear. The CDR3 consists of 12 residues. Germline V gene sequence: CDR1 SQVTM, CDR2 ANQGSEA. V lost 4 bases and J 3 bases, leaving 9 bases between the germline ends. CDR3 sequence reads: CSVGQDYTEAFF. DNA for the CDR3: TGCAGCGTTGGCCAGGATTACACTGAAGCTTTCTTT.

The chain couples TRBV4-1 to TRBJ2-5; TRBD2 might be the D (6 bases). CDR1 is MGHRA, CDR2 YSYEKL, per germline. V lost 4 bases to trimming and J lost 2 bases, with 14 bases between them. This CDR3 comprises 15 residues. This chain's CDR3 is CASSLTGTPQETQYF. The CDR3 DNA follows: TGCGCCAGCAGCCTCACCGGGACTCCACAAGAGACCCAGTACTTC.

This clone was found once. The J gene is TRBJ1-2, the V gene TRBV18; maybe TRBD1 (6 bases). This CDR3 region has 16 residues. Per the germline V gene, CDR1 is KGHSH and CDR2 is LQKENI. V dropped 0 bases and J dropped 4 bases, with 15 bases sitting between them. CDR3 bases: TGTGCCAGCTCACCACCGTTACCCAGGGGAGTCTATGGCTACACCTTC. This gives the protein CASSPPLPRGVYGYTF.

V and J are TRBV27 and TRBJ2-5, with a possible D match to TRBD2 (6 bases). Between the trimmed V and J ends, which lost 5 bases and 5 bases, there was a span of 24 bases. CDR3 length equals 17 residues. Germline CDR1 and CDR2: MNHEY and SMNVEV (reference sequence). CDR3 coding DNA: TGTGCCAGCAGTGCAATTCGCTTAGCCCTAGGAGGGGAGACCCAGTACTTC. It translates to CASSAIRLALGGETQYF.

The V gene is TRBV5-1, the J gene TRBJ1-2; TRBD1 matches at 7 bases. Germline CDR1 reads SGHRS; CDR2 reads YFSETQ. There are 16 residues in the CDR3. J gave up 0 bases and V 0 bases, and 5 bases lay outside the gene matches. This CDR3 reads CASSLARTGANYGYTF. The CDR3 DNA reads TGCGCCAGCAGCTTGGCCCGGACAGGAGCTAACTATGGCTACACCTTC.

The rearrangement joins TRBV7-3 to TRBJ2-5; possibly TRBD2 for D (5 bases). Gene TRBJ2-7 matches the end of the DNA better, so the J call may be wrong. The CDR3 has 13 amino acids. From germline, CDR1 is SGHTA and CDR2 FQGTGA. The CDR3 DNA reads TGTGCCAGCAGCCCTACTAGGAAGTCCGAGCAGTACTTC. It codes for CASSPTRKSEQYF.

The chain carries TRBV12-5 and TRBJ2-7; 7 nucleotides line up with TRBD2. The germline V gene encodes CDR1 LGHNT and CDR2 FRNRAP. The CDR3 is 16 amino acids. V was clipped by 0 bases and J by 2 bases; unmatched bases: 7. The CDR3 DNA reads TGTGCTAGTGGTTTGGTAGCGGGGAGAGTCCCCTACGAGCAGTACTTC. The encoded protein is CASGLVAGRVPYEQYF.

In its sample, this clone was seen a few times. V gene TRBV18 combines with J gene TRBJ1-1; maybe TRBD1 (5 bases). Germline V CDR1 and CDR2: KGHSH, LQKENI. CDR3 length: 14 amino acids. Trimming removed 3 bases from V and 1 base from J, with 9 bases in between. The CDR3 loop reads CASSPGQSNTEAFF. The DNA of the CDR3 is TGTGCCAGCTCACCGGGGCAGTCGAACACTGAAGCTTTCTTT.

V and J are TRBV6-5 and TRBJ2-5; 14 positions agree with TRBD2. Unmatched junction bases numbered 9, after V lost 5 bases and J lost 10 bases. The germline gives CDR1 MNHEY, CDR2 SVGAGI. This CDR3 spans 15 amino acids. DNA of the CDR3: TGTGCCAGCAGTCCGGGGACTAGCGGGAGTGTGGACCAGTACTTC. It encodes CASSPGTSGSVDQYF.

The V call is TRBV5-1, the J call TRBJ1-2, with a tentative D call TRBD1 (5 bases). V lost 1 base and J lost 4, with 17 bases in between. The CDR3 has 16 residues. Germline-derived CDR1 and CDR2 are SGHRS and YFSETQ. The CDR3 nucleotides are TGCGCCAGCAGCTTGATAGGAGGGGCAGATAGCTATGGCTACACCTTC. As protein: CASSLIGGADSYGYTF.

The chain links TRBV19 to TRBJ2-3; TRBD2 matches 16 bases. Per the germline V gene, CDR1 is LNHDA and CDR2 is SQIVND (reference sequence). The CDR3 is made up of 15 amino acids. V gave up 7 bases and J gave up 6 bases; unmatched junction bases: 4. CDR3 DNA: TGTGCCAGTATGGGACTAGCGGGAGGGGGGGATACGCAGTATTTT. Residues: CASMGLAGGGDTQYF. Supplemented by reference TRBV19 and TRBJ2-3, the full variable domain reads DGGITQSPKYLFRKEGQNVTLSCEQNLNHDAMYWYRQDPGQGLRLIYYSQIVNDFQKGDIAEGYSVSREKKESFPLTVTSAQKNPTAFYLCASMGLAGGGDTQYFGPGTRLTVL.

This clone was recorded once. The rearrangement joins TRBV5-4 to TRBJ2-3, with a weak D call TRBD2 (6 bases). Trimming took 0 bases from V and 2 from J, leaving 10 bases between them. There are 15 residues in the CDR3. The V gene's germline CDR1 is SGHNT and CDR2 YYREEE (reference sequence). For the CDR3, the DNA is TGTGCCAGCAGCTTGGGAGCGGGCCTCACAGATACGCAGTATTTT. Its translation is CASSLGAGLTDTQYF.

This sequence joins TRBV6-5 and TRBJ2-1, with 9 bases that match TRBD2. The V gene's germline CDR1 is MNHEY and CDR2 SVGAGI. CDR3 size: 16 residues. J gave up 4 bases and V 0 bases, and 4 bases lay outside the gene matches. This CDR3 is CASSYSRAGGYNEQFF. In nucleotides, the CDR3 is TGTGCCAGCAGTTACTCTAGAGCGGGAGGATACAATGAGCAGTTCTTC.